The clone carrying this T cell receptor (beta chain) has a single count. This specimen belongs to a study of blood T cell repertoires in COVID-19. Overall study: Acute and convalescent COVID-19 samples came from the United States, Italy and Spain. PBMCs, B-cell-depleted T cells, or T cells were the source of the cDNA or gDNA that made up the material.

Methods used by the authors: Cell counts per sample came from amplifying reference gene primers. The assay was immunoSEQ multiplex PCR, and TCRdb's table has in-frame clones only and misses some. The V and J calls and the clone size are those of that table, but D and trimming were determined from the DNA. The table includes about 300,000 clones, about 86% detected once. The receptor comes from a woman aged 45-59 years with acute or convalescent COVID-19. Source material: peripheral blood.

CDR3 in amino acids: CASSYSTGDNYGYTF. The CDR3 nucleotides read TGTGCCAGCAGTTACTCGACAGGGGATAACTATGGCTACACCTTC. The chain uses TRBV6-6 and TRBJ1-2; 8 bases are shared with TRBD1. V dropped 0 bases and J dropped 1; count of bases not matched to a gene: 1. CDR1 is MNHNY and CDR2 is SVGAGI in the germline V gene (reference sequence). The CDR3 is 15 residues long.